Listed below are T cell receptor beta chains from one sample, sequenced in a study of beta chain features in type 1 diabetes. Here immunoSEQ multiplex PCR was the method, and the copy in TCRdb shows in-frame clones only, minus some. The sample holds roughly 300,000 clones; around 15% are singletons and the top ten take about 6.7%. Material: central memory CD4+ T cells from blood. These receptors were collected from a man younger than 45 in good health. CDR3s include the opening cysteine and the closing phenylalanine or tryptophan. A D gene is named only where the DNA matches it firmly. The size entry is marked missing in some rows and otherwise reads once, few, many or a size class.

V,D,size,J,CDR3,DNA
TRBV5-6,.,.,TRBJ2-6,CASSLDSGTANVLTF,TGTGCCAGCAGCTTGGATAGTGGGACAGCCAACGTCCTGACTTTC
TRBV2,.,.,TRBJ1-3,CASSPLALNTIYF,TGTGCCAGCAGTCCCCTGGCCCTTAACACCATATATTTT
TRBV11-2,.,few,TRBJ2-7,CASSLDGLGYEQYF,TGTGCCAGCAGCTTAGACGGCCTGGGTTACGAGCAGTACTTC
TRBV12-2,.,few,TRBJ2-6,CASRLSRGLCTAANVLTF,TGTGCAAGTCGCCTATCCCGAGGCCTTTGTACTGCGGCCAACGTCCTGACTTTC
TRBV10-2,.,.,TRBJ1-1,CASSESPNTEAFF,TGCGCCAGCAGTGAGTCCCCAAACACTGAAGCTTTCTTT
TRBV28,TRBD1,.,TRBJ1-2,CASSLPATGVTKGYTF,TGTGCCAGCAGTTTACCGGCGACAGGGGTGACAAAGGGCTACACCTTC
TRBV7-7,.,few,TRBJ2-5,CASSGGGTQETQYF,TGTGCCAGCAGCGGAGGTGGAACCCAAGAGACCCAGTACTTC
TRBV7-2,.,many,TRBJ2-7,CASSLQVVGEQYF,TGTGCCAGCAGCTTGCAGGTAGTGGGAGAGCAGTACTTC
TRBV2,.,few,TRBJ1-1,CASTQTENTEAFF,TGTGCCAGCACACAGACAGAGAACACTGAAGCTTTCTTT
TRBV29-1,TRBD2,.,TRBJ2-5,CSVDGREAQETQYF,TGCAGCGTTGACGGGCGGGAGGCACAAGAGACCCAGTACTTC
TRBV2,TRBD2,few,TRBJ2-5,CASRAGTSGYSETQYF,TGTGCCAGCAGGGCCGGGACTAGCGGGTACTCGGAGACCCAGTACTTC
TRBV5-6,.,few,TRBJ2-5,CASSEGRGYPQETQYF,TGTGCCAGCAGCGAGGGACGAGGGTACCCACAAGAGACCCAGTACTTC
TRBV5-4,.,many,TRBJ1-2,CASSLPGSGYTF,TGTGCCAGCAGCTTACCGGGATCCGGCTACACCTTC
TRBV30,TRBD2,few,TRBJ2-5,CAWASSGSTKTQYF,TGTGCCTGGGCCTCTAGCGGGAGTACAAAGACCCAGTACTTC
TRBV5-4,TRBD1,few,TRBJ2-7,CASNQQGTQQYF,TGTGCCAGCAACCAACAGGGGACCCAGCAGTACTTC
TRBV30,TRBD1,few,TRBJ1-2,CAWRQGPGGYTF,TGTGCCTGGAGACAGGGGCCGGGTGGCTACACCTTC
TRBV9,.,few,TRBJ1-3,CASSRGAQGVSGNTIYF,TGTGCCAGCAGTCGAGGGGCTCAAGGAGTCTCTGGAAACACCATATATTTT
TRBV9,.,.,TRBJ2-1,CASSVSGRGVYNEQFF,TGTGCCAGCAGCGTATCGGGAAGGGGGGTATACAATGAGCAGTTCTTC
TRBV11-2,.,many,TRBJ1-1,CASILRGGGNTEAFF,TGTGCCAGCATCCTGAGAGGGGGGGGGAACACTGAAGCTTTCTTT
TRBV5-1,.,few,TRBJ1-2,CASSSSTRNYGYTF,TGCGCCAGCAGCTCCTCGACAAGAAACTATGGCTACACCTTC
TRBV11-2,.,.,TRBJ2-6,CASSLVGSGANVLTF,TGTGCCAGCAGCTTAGTCGGGTCCGGGGCCAACGTCCTGACTTTC
TRBV7-7,.,few,TRBJ2-5,CASSLASGQETQYF,TGTGCCAGCAGCTTAGCTAGCGGCCAAGAGACCCAGTACTTC
TRBV23-1,.,.,TRBJ2-5,CASSQFSGVEETQYF,TGCGCCAGCAGTCAATTCTCGGGGGTGGAGGAGACCCAGTACTTC
TRBV5-1,TRBD1,.,TRBJ1-1,CASSLAGRQGGAEAFF,TGCGCCAGCAGCTTGGCCGGTAGACAGGGCGGGGCTGAAGCTTTCTTT
TRBV18,TRBD1,.,TRBJ1-4,CASSPDGRTGGDEKLFF,TGTGCCAGCTCACCCGATGGACGGACAGGGGGGGATGAAAAACTGTTTTTT
TRBV4-3,.,.,TRBJ2-5,CASSQVGWQETQYF,TGCGCCAGCAGCCAAGTCGGGTGGCAAGAGACCCAGTACTTC
TRBV5-4,.,.,TRBJ1-4,CASSLWGSQNEKLFF,TGTGCCAGCAGCTTGTGGGGCAGCCAAAATGAAAAACTGTTTTTT
TRBV6-1,.,medium-sized,TRBJ1-4,CASSEWPGNGKLFF,TGTGCCAGCAGTGAATGGCCAGGGAATGGGAAACTGTTTTTT
TRBV4-3,.,few,TRBJ2-7,CASSQRPRGEQYF,TGCGCCAGCAGCCAAAGACCGAGGGGTGAGCAGTACTTC
TRBV18,TRBD1,.,TRBJ2-4,CASSRTGGRDIQYF,TGTGCCAGCTCTCGGACAGGGGGCAGGGACATTCAGTACTTC
TRBV6-5,.,.,TRBJ2-6,CASYRQGLGVLTF,TGTGCCAGCTATAGGCAGGGTTTAGGCGTCCTGACTTTC
TRBV11-2,.,few,TRBJ2-1,CASSRGGGSYNEQFF,TGTGCCAGCAGCAGAGGGGGGGGCTCCTACAATGAGCAGTTCTTC
TRBV5-4,.,few,TRBJ2-1,CASSSAGIGGQFF,TGTGCCAGCAGCTCCGCAGGGATTGGAGGGCAGTTCTTC
TRBV29-1,TRBD2,few,TRBJ2-2,CSVATGGGPTGELFF,TGCAGCGTTGCAACTGGGGGAGGGCCTACCGGGGAGCTGTTTTTT
TRBV2,.,.,TRBJ2-6,CASSGFKRRVLTF,TGTGCCAGCAGTGGGTTTAAACGGCGGGTCCTGACTTTC
TRBV5-1,.,.,TRBJ2-1,CASSLSHRNNEQFF,TGCGCCAGCAGCTTATCACATCGCAACAATGAGCAGTTCTTC
TRBV6-1,.,few,TRBJ1-1,CASTTTAVFTEAFF,TGTGCCAGCACCACGACAGCCGTTTTCACTGAAGCTTTCTTT
TRBV11-2,TRBD1,.,TRBJ2-5,CASSTGAGETQYF,TGTGCCAGCAGCACAGGGGCTGGGGAGACCCAGTACTTC
TRBV20-1,.,few,TRBJ2-7,CSARGGYEQYF,TGCAGTGCTAGAGGAGGATACGAGCAGTACTTC
TRBV30,TRBD2,few,TRBJ2-3,CAWKRSSGRVTDTQYF,TGTGCCTGGAAGCGGTCTAGCGGGAGAGTAACAGATACGCAGTATTTT
TRBV9,.,.,TRBJ2-1,CASSDINSYNEQFF,TGTGCCAGCAGCGACATCAACTCCTACAATGAGCAGTTCTTC
TRBV9,TRBD2,.,TRBJ2-7,CASSSSWSGGGEQYF,TGTGCCAGCAGCTCCTCCTGGTCGGGGGGAGGAGAGCAGTACTTC
TRBV5-6,.,few,TRBJ1-2,CASSLASGPGGYTF,TGTGCCAGCAGCTTGGCCTCCGGTCCTGGTGGCTACACCTTC
TRBV5-1,.,few,TRBJ1-2,CASRSDGRPNYGYTF,TGCGCCAGCAGATCCGATGGGAGGCCTAACTATGGCTACACCTTC
TRBV5-1,.,few,TRBJ1-2,CASSKNTPGRNIPYGYTF,TGCGCCAGCAGTAAAAATACGCCAGGGAGAAATATTCCCTATGGCTACACCTTC
TRBV11-2,TRBD1,few,TRBJ2-5,CASSLSTGGGETQYF,TGTGCCAGCAGCTTATCCACAGGGGGTGGAGAGACCCAGTACTTC
TRBV5-4,TRBD1,few,TRBJ2-7,CASSLAGGGYEQYF,TGTGCCAGCAGCTTGGCAGGGGGCGGGTACGAGCAGTACTTC
TRBV4-3,TRBD1,once,TRBJ2-2,CASSRDSRTGELFF,TGCGCCAGCAGCCGGGACAGCCGCACCGGGGAGCTGTTTTTT